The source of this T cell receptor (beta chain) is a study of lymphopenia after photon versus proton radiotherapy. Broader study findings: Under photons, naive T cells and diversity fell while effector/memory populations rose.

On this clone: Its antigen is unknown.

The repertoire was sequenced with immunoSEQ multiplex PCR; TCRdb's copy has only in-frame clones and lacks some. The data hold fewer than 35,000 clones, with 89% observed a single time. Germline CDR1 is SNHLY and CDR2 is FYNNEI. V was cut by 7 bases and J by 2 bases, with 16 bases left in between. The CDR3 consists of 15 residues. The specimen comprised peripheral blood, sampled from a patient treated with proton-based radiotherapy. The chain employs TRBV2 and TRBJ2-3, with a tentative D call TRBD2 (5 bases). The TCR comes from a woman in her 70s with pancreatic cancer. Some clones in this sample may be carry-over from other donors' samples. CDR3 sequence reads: CASKLRLADTDTQYF. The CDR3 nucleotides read TGTGCCAGCAAGTTGCGGCTAGCTGACACAGATACGCAGTATTTT.